By share, the clone carrying this TCR beta chain counts as medium-sized. Antigen: not known. Two sampling time points were used, and six milliliters of peripheral blood were drawn at each. Two rounds of multiplex PCR amplified TCR beta CDR3 from genomic DNA. Primers targeting each individual TRBV and TRBJ gene were applied in first-round PCR. TCRdb itself ran the multiplex PCR reads through MiXCR, one entry per CDR3 protein. Of some 15,000 distinct CDR3 sequences in the sample, around 54% were seen once. The source of the sample is a study of prognosis after radiotherapy for stage I lung cancer. The CDR3 consists of 13 residues. The germline V gene encodes CDR1 MNHNS and CDR2 SASEGT. V was clipped by 6 bases and J by 4 bases, with 12 bases between them. Notes on the study in general: Reportedly, the usage of TRBV and TRBJ genes was not the same in patients with and without metastases. When patients developed distant metastases, their Shannon entropy after stereotactic body radiation therapy was lower.

The clonotype was recovered from a donor aged 50 or older with non-small cell lung cancer. Source: PBMCs, taken before or after stereotactic body radiation therapy (not recorded which). This chain connects TRBV6-1 to TRBJ1-2, with a tentative D call TRBD1 (5 bases). This chain's CDR3 is CASSLGAPYGYTF. The CDR3 DNA is TGTGCCAGCAGCCTCGGGGCCCCCTATGGCTACACCTTC.